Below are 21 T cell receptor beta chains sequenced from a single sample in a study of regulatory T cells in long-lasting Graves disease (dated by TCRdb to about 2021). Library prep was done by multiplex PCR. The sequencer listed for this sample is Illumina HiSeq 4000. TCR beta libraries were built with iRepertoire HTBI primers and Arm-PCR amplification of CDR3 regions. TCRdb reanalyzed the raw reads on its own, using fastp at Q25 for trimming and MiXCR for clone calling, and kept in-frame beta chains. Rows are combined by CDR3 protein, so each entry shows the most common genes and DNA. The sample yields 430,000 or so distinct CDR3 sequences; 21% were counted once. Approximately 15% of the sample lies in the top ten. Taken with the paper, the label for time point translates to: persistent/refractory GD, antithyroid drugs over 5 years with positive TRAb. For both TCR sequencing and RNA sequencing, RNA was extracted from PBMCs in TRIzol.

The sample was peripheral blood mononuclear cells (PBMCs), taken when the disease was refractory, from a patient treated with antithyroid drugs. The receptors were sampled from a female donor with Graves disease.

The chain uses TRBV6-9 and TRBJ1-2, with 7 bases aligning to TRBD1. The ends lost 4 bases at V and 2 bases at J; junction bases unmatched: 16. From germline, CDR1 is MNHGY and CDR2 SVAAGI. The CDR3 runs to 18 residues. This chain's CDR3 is CASSSKGLGQLLNYGYTF. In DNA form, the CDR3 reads TGTGCCAGCAGTTCAAAGGGCTTGGGACAGTTATTAAACTATGGCTACACCTTC.

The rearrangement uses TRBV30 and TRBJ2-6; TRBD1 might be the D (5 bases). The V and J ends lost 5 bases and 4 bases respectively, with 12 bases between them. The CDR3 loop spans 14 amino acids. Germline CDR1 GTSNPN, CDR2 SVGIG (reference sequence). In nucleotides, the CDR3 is TGTGCCTGGCGCCCAGGGTACGGGGCCAACGTCCTGACTTTC. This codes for CAWRPGYGANVLTF.

CDR3 in DNA: TGTGCCAGCAGTTCCGGAAGGGGGGCTAGCACAGATACGCAGTATTTT. Residues: CASSSGRGASTDTQYF. V gene TRBV28 combines with J gene TRBJ2-3, with D possibly being TRBD1 or TRBD2 (6 bases each). Germline loops: CDR1 MDHEN, CDR2 SYDVKM. The CDR3 length is 16 residues. V gave up 4 bases and J gave up 0 bases, with 14 bases separating them.

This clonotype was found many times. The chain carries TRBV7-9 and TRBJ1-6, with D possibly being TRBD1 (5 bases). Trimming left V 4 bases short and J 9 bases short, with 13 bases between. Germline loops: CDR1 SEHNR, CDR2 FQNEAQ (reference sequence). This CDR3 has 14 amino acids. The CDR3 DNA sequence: TGTGCCAGCAGCTCCGCAGGGACGGGTTCACCCCTCCACTTT. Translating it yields CASSSAGTGSPLHF.

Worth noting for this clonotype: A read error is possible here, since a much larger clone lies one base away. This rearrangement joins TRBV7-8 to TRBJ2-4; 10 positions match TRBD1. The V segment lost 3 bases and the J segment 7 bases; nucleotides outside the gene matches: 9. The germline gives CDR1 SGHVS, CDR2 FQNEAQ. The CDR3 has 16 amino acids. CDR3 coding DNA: TGTGCCAGCAGCTTGACGACAGGGGGCGACGGGAACATTCAGTACTTC. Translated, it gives CASSLTTGGDGNIQYF.

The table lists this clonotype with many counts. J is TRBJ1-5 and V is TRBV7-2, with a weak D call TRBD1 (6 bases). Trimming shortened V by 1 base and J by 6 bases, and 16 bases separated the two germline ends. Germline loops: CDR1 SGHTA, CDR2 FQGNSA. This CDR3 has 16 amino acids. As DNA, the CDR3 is TGTGCCAGCAGCTTAGGAAGCGACAGGAGGGGTCAGCCCCAGCATTTT. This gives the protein CASSLGSDRRGQPQHF.

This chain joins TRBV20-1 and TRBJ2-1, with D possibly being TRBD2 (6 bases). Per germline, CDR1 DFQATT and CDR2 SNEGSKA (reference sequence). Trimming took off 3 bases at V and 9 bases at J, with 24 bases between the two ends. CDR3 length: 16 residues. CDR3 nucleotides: TGCAGTGCTAGTGATCCTACGGCGGGACGATTGGGTGAGCAGTTCTTC. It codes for CSASDPTAGRLGEQFF.

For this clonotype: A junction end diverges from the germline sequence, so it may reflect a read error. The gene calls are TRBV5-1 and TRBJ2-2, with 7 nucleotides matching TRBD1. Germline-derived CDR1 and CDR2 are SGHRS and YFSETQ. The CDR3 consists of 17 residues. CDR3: CTSSPGSGTANTGELFF. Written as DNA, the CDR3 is TGCACCAGCAGCCCGGGGAGTGGGACAGCAAACACCGGGGAGCTGTTTTTT.

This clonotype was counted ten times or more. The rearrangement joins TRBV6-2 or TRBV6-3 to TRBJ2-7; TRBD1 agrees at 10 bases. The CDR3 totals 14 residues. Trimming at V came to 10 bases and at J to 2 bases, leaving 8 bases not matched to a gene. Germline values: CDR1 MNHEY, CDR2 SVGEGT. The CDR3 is CANISGQGTYEQYF. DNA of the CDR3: TGTGCCAACATTTCGGGACAGGGGACCTACGAGCAGTACTTC.

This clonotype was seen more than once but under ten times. The CDR3 spells CASSSVSGPNIQYF. CDR3 in DNA: TGTGCCAGCAGCTCGGTTAGCGGGCCAAACATTCAGTACTTC. The gene calls are TRBV5-6 and TRBJ2-4, with TRBD2 identical over 7 bases. The J segment lost 6 bases and the V segment lost 3 bases, leaving 6 bases of the junction unmatched. CDR3 length equals 14 residues. In germline, CDR1 is SGHDT, CDR2 YYEEEE. Filled out from reference TRBV5-6 and TRBJ2-4, the complete variable domain reads DAGVTQSPTHLIKTRGQQVTLRCSPKSGHDTVSWYQQALGQGPQFIFQYYEEEERQRGNFPDRFSGHQFPNYSSELNVNALLLGDSALYLCASSSVSGPNIQYFGAGTRLSVL.

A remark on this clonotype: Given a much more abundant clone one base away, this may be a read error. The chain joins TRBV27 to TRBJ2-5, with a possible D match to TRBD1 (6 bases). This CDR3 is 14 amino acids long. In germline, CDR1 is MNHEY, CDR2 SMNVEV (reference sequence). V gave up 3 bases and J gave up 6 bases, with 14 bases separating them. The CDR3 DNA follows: TGTGCCAGCAGTTTGACGGACAGTCCCAAGACCCAGTACTTC. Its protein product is CASSLTDSPKTQYF.

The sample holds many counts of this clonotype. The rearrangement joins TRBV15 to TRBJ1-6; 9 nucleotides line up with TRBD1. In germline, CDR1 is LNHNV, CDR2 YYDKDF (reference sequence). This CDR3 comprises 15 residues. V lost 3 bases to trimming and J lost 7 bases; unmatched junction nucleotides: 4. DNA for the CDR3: TGTGCCACCAGCAGGACCGGGACAGGGAATTCACCCCTCCACTTT. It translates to CATSRTGTGNSPLHF. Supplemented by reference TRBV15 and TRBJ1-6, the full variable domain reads DAMVIQNPRYQVTQFGKPVTLSCSQTLNHNVMYWYQQKSSQAPKLLFHYYDKDFNNEADTPDNFQSRRPNTSFCFLDIRSPGLGDTAMYLCATSRTGTGNSPLHFGNGTRLTVT.

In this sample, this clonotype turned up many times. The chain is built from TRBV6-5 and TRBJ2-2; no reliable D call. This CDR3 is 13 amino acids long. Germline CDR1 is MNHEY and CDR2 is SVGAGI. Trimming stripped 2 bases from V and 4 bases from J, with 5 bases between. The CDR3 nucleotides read TGTGCCAGCAGTTACGTGTTCACCGGGGAGCTGTTTTTT. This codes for CASSYVFTGELFF.

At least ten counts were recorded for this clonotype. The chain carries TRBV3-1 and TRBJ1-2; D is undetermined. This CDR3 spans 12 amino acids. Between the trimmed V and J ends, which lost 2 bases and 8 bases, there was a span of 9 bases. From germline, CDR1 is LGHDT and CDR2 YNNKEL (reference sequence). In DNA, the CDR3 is TGTGCCAGCAGCCAACGGGTCGGCGGCTACACCTTC. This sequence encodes CASSQRVGGYTF.

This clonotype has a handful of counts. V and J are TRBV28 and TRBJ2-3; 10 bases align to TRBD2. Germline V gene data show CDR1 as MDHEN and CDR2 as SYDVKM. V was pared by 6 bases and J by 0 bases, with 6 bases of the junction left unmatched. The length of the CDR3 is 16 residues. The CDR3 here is CASSLSTSGSTDTQYF. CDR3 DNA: TGTGCCAGCAGCTTGTCGACTAGCGGGAGCACAGATACGCAGTATTTT.

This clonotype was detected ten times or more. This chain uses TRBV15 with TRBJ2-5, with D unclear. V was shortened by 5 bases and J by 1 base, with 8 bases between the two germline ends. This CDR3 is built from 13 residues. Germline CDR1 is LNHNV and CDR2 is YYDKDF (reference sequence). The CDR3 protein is CATSVSTQETQYF. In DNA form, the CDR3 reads TGTGCCACCAGCGTCAGTACCCAAGAGACCCAGTACTTC.

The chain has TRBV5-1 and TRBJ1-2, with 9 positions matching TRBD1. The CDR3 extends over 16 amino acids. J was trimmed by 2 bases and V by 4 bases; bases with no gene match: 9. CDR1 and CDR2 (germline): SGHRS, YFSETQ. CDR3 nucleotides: TGCGCCAGCAGCGAGAGTCCGGGACAGGGAAACTATGGCTACACCTTC. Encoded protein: CASSESPGQGNYGYTF.

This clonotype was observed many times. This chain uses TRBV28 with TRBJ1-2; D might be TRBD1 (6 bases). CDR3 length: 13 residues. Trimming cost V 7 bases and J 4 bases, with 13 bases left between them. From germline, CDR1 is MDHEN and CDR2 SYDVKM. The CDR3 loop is CASTWTDSYGYTF. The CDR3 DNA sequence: TGTGCCAGCACCTGGACAGATTCCTATGGCTACACCTTC.

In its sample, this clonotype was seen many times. This chain's CDR3 is CASSQGGAGGQETQYF. The DNA for the CDR3 is TGTGCCAGCAGTCAAGGAGGAGCGGGGGGCCAAGAGACCCAGTACTTC. The chain employs TRBV7-2 and TRBJ2-5; 9 positions agree with TRBD2. The length of the CDR3 is 16 residues. V lost 6 bases, J lost 1 base, and 9 bases stayed unmatched. Germline CDR1 is SGHTA and CDR2 is FQGNSA.

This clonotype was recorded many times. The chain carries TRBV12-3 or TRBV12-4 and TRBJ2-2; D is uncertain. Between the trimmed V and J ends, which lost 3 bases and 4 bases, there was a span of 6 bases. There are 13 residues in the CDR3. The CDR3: CASSLFSTGELFF. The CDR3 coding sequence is TGTGCCAGCAGTTTGTTTAGCACCGGGGAGCTGTTTTTT.

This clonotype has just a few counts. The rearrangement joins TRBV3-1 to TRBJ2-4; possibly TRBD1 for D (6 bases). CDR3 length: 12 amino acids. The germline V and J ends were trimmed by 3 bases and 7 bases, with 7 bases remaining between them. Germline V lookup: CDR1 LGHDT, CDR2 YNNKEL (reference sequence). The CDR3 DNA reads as TGTGCCAGCAGCCAGACAGGCAACATTCAGTACTTC. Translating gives CASSQTGNIQYF.